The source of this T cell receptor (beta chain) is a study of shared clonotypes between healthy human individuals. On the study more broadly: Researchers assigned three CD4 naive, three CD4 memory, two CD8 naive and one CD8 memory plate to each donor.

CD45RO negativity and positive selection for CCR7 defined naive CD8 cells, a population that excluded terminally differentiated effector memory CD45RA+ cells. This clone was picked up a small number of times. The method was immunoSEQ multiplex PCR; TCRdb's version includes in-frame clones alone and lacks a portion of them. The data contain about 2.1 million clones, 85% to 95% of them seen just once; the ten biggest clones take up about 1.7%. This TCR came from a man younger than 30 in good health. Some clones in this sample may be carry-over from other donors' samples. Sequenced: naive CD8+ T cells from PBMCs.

The CDR3 nucleotides read TGTGCCAGCAGCTTAGCCCCAGGTGAAGCTTTCTTT. This translates into CASSLAPGEAFF. V gene TRBV13 combines with J gene TRBJ1-1; D gene uncertain. The CDR3 spans 12 residues. Trimming left V 1 base short and J 7 bases short, with 7 bases between. Germline assignment: CDR1 PRHDT and CDR2 FYEKMQ (reference sequence). The complete variable domain, with remaining parts taken from reference TRBV13 and TRBJ1-1, reads AAGVIQSPRHLIKEKRETATLKCYPIPRHDTVYWYQQGPGQDPQFLISFYEKMQSDKGSIPDRFSAQQFSDYHSELNMSSLELGDSALYFCASSLAPGEAFFGQGTRLTVV.